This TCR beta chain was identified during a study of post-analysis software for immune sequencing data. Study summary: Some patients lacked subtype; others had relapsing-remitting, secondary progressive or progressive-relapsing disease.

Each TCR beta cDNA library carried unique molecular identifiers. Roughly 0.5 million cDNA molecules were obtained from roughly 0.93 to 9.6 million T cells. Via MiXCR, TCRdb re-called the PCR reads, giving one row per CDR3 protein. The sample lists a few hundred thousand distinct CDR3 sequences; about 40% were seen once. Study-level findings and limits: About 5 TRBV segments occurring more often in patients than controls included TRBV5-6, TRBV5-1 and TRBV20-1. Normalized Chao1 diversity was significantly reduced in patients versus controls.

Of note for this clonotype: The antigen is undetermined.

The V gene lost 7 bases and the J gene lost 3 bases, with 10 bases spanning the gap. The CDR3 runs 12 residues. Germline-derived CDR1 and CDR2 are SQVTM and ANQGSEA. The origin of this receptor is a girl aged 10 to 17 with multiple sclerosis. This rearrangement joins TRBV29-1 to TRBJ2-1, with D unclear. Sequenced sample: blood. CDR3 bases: TGCAGCGGGGTTGGAGTCTACAATGAGCAGTTCTTC. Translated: CSGVGVYNEQFF.